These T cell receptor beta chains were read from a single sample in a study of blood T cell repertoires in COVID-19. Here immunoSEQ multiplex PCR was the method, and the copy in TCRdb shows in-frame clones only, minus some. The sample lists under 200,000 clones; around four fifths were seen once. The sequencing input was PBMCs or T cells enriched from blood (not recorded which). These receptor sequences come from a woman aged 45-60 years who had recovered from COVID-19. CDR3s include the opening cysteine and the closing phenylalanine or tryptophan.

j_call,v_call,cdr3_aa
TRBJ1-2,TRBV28,CASSRTGGGSYGYTF
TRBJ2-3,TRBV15,CATSRQRQGGEDTQYF
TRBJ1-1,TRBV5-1,CASSLDSGGSEAFF
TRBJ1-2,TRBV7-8,CASSLARVEGGYTF
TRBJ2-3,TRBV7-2,CASSLGLAGGLGTQYF
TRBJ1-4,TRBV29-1,CSVDTGATNEKLFF
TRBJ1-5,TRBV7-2,CASSFGRTGNQPQHF
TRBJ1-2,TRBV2,CASTPTGNYGYTF
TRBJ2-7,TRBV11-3,CASSLDRGLSSYEQYF
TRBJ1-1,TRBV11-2,CASSLTGNRLTEAFF
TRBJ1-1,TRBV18,CASSPQPNTEAFF
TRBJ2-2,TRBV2,CASSPPRATGELFF
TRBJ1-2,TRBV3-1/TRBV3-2,CASKRQGAEGDYGYTF
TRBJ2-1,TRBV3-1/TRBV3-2,CASSQAGGSSGEQFF
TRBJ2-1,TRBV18,CASSRSQGSYNEQFF
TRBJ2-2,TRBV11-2,CASSLKGGLLTGELFF
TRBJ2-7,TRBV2,CASREGAEQYF
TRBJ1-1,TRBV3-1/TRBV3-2,CASSLSGGPAEAFF
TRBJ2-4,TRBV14,CASSSAVLAGAKNIQYF
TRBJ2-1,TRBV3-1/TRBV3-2,CASSHVGLAVNNEQFF
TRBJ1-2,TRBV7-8,CASSPRGSYGYTF
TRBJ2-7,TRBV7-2,CASSLEGGAGGREQYF
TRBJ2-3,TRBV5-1,CASSFSSGEGTDTQYF
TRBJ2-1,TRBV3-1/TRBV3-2,CASSQDRGNEQFF
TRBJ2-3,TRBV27,CASRWGGTDTQYF
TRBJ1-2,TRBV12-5,CASGFTGPAASYGYTF
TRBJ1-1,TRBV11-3,CASRNTGEAFF
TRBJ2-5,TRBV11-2,CASSLDFGRKARRVETQYF
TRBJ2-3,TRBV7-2,CASSPGLAVNTDTQYF
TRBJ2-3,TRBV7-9,CASSLKGPDTQYF
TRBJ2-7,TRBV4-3,CASSKEGSSYEQYF
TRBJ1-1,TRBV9,CASSGGQGVTEAFF
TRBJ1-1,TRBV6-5,CASTTGAEAFF
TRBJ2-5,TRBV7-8,CASSPSSGTGIQETQYF
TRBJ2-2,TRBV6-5,CASSFLGTGNTGELFF
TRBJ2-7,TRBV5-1,CASSPRMTSGSYEQYF
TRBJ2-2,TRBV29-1,CSVDEPGEPNTGELFF
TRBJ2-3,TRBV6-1,CASSEARILGTDTQYF
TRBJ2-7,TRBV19,CASAGTGVNEQYF
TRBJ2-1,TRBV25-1,CASSRASGHYNEQFF
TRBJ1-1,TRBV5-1,CASSLEGSGLDTEAFF
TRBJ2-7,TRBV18,CASSPSTREQYF
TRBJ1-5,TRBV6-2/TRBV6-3,CASSYSPGSTRGSNQPQHF
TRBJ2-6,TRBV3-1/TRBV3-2,CASSPRDTPGANVLTF
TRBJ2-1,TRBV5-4,CASSFANEQFF
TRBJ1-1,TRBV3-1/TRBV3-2,CASSQRQGQAFF
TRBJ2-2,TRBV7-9,CASRAGTGVVGELFF
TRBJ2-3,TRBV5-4,CASSLAGADTQYF
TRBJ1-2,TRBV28,CASSLNGNYGYTF
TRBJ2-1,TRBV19,CASSGLANEQFF
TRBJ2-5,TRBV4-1,CASRLVGGSGIVGKETQYF
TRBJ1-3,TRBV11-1,CASSRRPADTIYF
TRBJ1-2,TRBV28,CASSPRGDAYGYTF
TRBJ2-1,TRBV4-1,CASSPLGTSGRPEQFF
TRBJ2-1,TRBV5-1,CASSLLQGQGGLAAPGNEQFF
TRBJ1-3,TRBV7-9,CASSPVGSTSGNTIYF
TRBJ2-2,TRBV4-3,CASSQALSSPAGELFF